This T cell receptor (beta chain) was retrieved from a study of OX40 agonist ivuxolimab in advanced cancers. Whole-study context: With a range of about 23 to 85, age averaged approximately 60 years, and nearly 85% were male. There were three patients with partial responses, one having hepatocellular carcinoma and two cutaneous melanoma. Notes on the study in general: The antigen specificity of the peripheral T cells (those that were expanded) was not determined. Clones of CD4+ and CD8+ blood T cells grew by week 6 at doses of 0.1 to 3.0 mg/kg.

Method: immunoSEQ multiplex PCR; TCRdb's copy keeps in-frame clones and lacks some. The sample holds about 64,000 clones; approximately 82% are singletons and the top ten take just under 5%. With 5 bases clipped from V and 6 bases from J, the junction kept 8 bases outside the gene matches. The CDR3 is 15 residues long. From germline, CDR1 is SGHTA and CDR2 FQGNSA. Turning to this clone: Its antigen is still unknown.

Material: CD4+ or CD8+ T cells sorted from blood, obtained in a trial of the OX40 agonist ivuxolimab. V gene TRBV7-2 combines with J gene TRBJ1-4, with 8 bases lining up with TRBD1. The sequence came from an adult with an advanced solid tumor such as melanoma, head and neck, liver or kidney cancer. The CDR3 reads CASSPGTGFHEKLFF. The CDR3 nucleotides read TGTGCCAGCAGCCCCGGGACAGGCTTCCATGAAAAACTGTTTTTT.